A selection of T cell receptor beta chains follows, all from one sample in a study of T cell repertoires in cytomegalovirus infection. TCRdb redid the calling of the reads with MiXCR, one entry per CDR3 protein. The sample holds about half a million distinct CDR3 sequences; approximately 46% are singletons and the top ten take roughly two fifths. Antigen specificity for these receptors is unknown. The material sequenced was cultured PBMCs, taken from culture after CMV antigen stimulation. Source of these receptors: a human donor in good health (CMV status not recorded). Some clones in this sample may be carry-over from other donors' samples. The CDR3 runs from the conserved cysteine through the conserved F or W. The D gene is left open where the match is weak. The size field is filled for only some rows; it gives once, few, many or a size class.

d_call	v_call	j_call	clone_size	cdr3_nt	cdr3_aa
-	TRBV11-2	TRBJ1-1	-	TGTGCCAGCGGGAGGGGCTGGGAAGCTTTCTTT	CASGRGWEAFF
-	TRBV6-5	TRBJ1-1	few	TGTGCCAGCAGTTATCGTTCAGGGGCAGCTGAAGCTTTCTTT	CASSYRSGAAEAFF
-	TRBV19	TRBJ2-5	once	TGTGCCAGCAAGAAACAGGGAGGGGAGACCCAGTACTTC	CASKKQGGETQYF
TRBD1	TRBV18	TRBJ2-1	-	TGTGCCAGCTCACCCGGGACAGGGAGCCTCAATGAGCAGTTCTTC	CASSPGTGSLNEQFF
-	TRBV20-1	TRBJ1-5	-	TGCAGTGCTAGCCGTGGGGGTGCAGGCAATCAGCCCCAGCATTTT	CSASRGGAGNQPQHF
-	TRBV30	TRBJ2-1	-	TGTGCCTGGAGTAAAAGAGGAACCAATGAGCAGTTCTTC	CAWSKRGTNEQFF
TRBD1	TRBV7-2	TRBJ1-6	-	TGTGCCAGCACCCGGGACAGGGGATCACCCCTCCACTTT	CASTRDRGSPLHF
-	TRBV7-2	TRBJ2-7	-	TGTGCCAGCAGCTTCGGACAGCCCAGTGGGGGTCAGAACGAGCAGTACTTC	CASSFGQPSGGQNEQYF
-	TRBV7-2	TRBJ2-1	many	TGTGCCAGCAGCTTAGCGGGGAGCTCCTACAATGAGCAGTTCTTC	CASSLAGSSYNEQFF
TRBD1	TRBV5-1	TRBJ2-7	-	TGCGCCAGCAGCCCCGACAGGGCTTTCTCCTACGAGCAGTACTTC	CASSPDRAFSYEQYF
-	TRBV6-5	TRBJ1-1	-	TGTGCCAGCAGCGCCGGGACGAAGATTGAAGCTTTCTTT	CASSAGTKIEAFF
-	TRBV6-5	TRBJ1-1	-	TGTGCCAGCATAGGGTCGGAGGGGTCTTTCTTT	CASIGSEGSFF
TRBD2	TRBV7-2	TRBJ2-7	-	TGTGCCAGCAGCCCCCGGACTAGCGGGAGGGCCATCGGTGAGCAGTACTTC	CASSPRTSGRAIGEQYF
TRBD1	TRBV19	TRBJ1-6	few	TGTGCCAGTAGCAGGACAGGGGCTGATTCACCCCTCCACTTT	CASSRTGADSPLHF
TRBD2	TRBV5-1	TRBJ2-5	-	TGCGCCAGCAGCGACGGGACTAGCGGATACCAAGAGACCCAGTACTTC	CASSDGTSGYQETQYF